This T cell receptor (beta chain) was captured by sequencing in a study of blood T cell repertoires in COVID-19. Study information: Sites across the United States, Italy and Spain contributed samples from acute and convalescent COVID-19. From T cells, B-cell-depleted T cells, or PBMCs came the material, which was cDNA or gDNA.

Authors' methods: Scientists estimated how many nucleated cells there were by amplifying reference gene primers. Method: immunoSEQ multiplex PCR; TCRdb's copy keeps in-frame clones and lacks some. Clone size and the V and J calls come from that table; the DNA yielded D and trimming. The sample holds about 220,000 clones, 80% to 90% seen once. This clone has a handful of counts. CDR1 is MRHNA and CDR2 is SNTAGT in the germline V gene. This CDR3 contains 15 residues. V dropped 7 bases and J dropped 2; count of bases not matched to a gene: 8. The rearrangement uses TRBV6-4 and TRBJ2-3; 8 bases align to TRBD1. This TCR was sampled from a man aged 25-45 years who had recovered from COVID-19. Sequencing was done on a sample of peripheral blood. The CDR3 loop reads CASKTTGEPTDTQYF. Here the CDR3 DNA reads TGTGCCAGCAAAACGACAGGGGAGCCCACAGATACGCAGTATTTT.